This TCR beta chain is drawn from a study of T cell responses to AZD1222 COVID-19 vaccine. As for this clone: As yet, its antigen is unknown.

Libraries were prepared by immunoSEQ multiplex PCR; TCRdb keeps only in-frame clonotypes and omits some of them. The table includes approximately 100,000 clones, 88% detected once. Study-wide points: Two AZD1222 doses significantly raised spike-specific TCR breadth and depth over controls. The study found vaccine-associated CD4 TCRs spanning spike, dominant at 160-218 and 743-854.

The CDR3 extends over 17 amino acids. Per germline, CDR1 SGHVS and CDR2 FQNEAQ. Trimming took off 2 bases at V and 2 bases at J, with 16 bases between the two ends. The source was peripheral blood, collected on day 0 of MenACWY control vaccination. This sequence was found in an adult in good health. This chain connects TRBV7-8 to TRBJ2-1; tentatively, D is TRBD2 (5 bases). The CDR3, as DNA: TGTGCCAGCAGCTTACCCCAAAGGAGGCATCCCTACAATGAGCAGTTCTTC. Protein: CASSLPQRRHPYNEQFF.